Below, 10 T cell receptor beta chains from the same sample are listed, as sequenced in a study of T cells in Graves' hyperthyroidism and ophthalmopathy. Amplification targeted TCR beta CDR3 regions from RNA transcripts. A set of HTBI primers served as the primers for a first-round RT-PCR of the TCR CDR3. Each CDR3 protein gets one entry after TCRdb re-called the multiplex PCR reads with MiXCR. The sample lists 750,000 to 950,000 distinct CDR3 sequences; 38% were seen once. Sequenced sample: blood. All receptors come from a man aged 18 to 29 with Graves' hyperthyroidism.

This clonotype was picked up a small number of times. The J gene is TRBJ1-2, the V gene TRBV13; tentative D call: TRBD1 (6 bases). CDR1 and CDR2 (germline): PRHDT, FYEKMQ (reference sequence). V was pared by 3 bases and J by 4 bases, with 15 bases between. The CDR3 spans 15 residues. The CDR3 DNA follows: TGTGCCAGCAGCTTGAGGGGGTCTGGTGGCTATGGCTACACCTTC. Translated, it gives CASSLRGSGGYGYTF.

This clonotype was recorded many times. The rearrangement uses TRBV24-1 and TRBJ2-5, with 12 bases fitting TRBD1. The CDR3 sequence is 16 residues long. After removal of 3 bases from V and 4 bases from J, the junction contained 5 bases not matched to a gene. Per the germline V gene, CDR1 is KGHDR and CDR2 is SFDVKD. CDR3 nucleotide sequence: TGTGCCACCAGTGATCCGGGACAGGGGGCCGGAGAGACCCAGTACTTC. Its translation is CATSDPGQGAGETQYF.

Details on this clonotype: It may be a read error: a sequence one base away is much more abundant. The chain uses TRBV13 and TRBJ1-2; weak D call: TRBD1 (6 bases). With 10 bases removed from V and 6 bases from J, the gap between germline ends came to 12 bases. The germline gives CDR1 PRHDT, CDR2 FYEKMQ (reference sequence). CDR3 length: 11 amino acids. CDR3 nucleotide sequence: TGTGCCACATACAGGGACCATGGCTACACCTTC. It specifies CATYRDHGYTF.

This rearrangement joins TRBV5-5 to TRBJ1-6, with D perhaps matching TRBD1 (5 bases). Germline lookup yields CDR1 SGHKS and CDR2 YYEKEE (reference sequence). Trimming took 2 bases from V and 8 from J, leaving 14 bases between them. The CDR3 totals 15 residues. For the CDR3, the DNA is TGTGCCAGCAGCTTCTTGGCCCAGGGTGATTCACCCCTCCACTTT. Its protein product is CASSFLAQGDSPLHF.

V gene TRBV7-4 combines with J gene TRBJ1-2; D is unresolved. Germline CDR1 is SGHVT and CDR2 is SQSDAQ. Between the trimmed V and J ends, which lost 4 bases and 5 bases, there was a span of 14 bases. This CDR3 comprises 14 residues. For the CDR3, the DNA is TGTGCCAGCAGCTCGGTCCCCGTGGAATATGGCTACACCTTC. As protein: CASSSVPVEYGYTF.

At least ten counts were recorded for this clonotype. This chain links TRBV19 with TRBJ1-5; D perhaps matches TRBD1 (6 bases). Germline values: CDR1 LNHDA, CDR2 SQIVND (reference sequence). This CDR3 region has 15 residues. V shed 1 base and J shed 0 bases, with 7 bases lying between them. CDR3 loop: CASSIGTVSNQPQHF. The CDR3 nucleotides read TGTGCCAGTAGTATAGGGACAGTTAGCAATCAGCCCCAGCATTTT.

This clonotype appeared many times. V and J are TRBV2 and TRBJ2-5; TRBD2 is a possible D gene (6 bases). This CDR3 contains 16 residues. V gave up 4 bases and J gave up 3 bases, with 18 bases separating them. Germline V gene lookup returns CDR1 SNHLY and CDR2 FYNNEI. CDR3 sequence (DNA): TGTGCCAGCAGTGGCCCGAGCGGTAGCGGAGAAGAGACCCAGTACTTC. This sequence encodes CASSGPSGSGEETQYF.

CDR3 in amino acids: CASSLNRDRSYEQYF. CDR3 in DNA: TGTGCCAGCAGCTTAAACCGGGACCGGTCCTACGAGCAGTACTTC. V usage is TRBV7-9 and J usage is TRBJ2-7; possibly TRBD1 or TRBD2 for D (5 bases each). CDR1 and CDR2 from the germline V gene are SEHNR and FQNEAQ (reference sequence). The V gene lost 2 bases and the J gene lost 1 base, with 12 bases spanning the gap. The CDR3 contains 15 residues.

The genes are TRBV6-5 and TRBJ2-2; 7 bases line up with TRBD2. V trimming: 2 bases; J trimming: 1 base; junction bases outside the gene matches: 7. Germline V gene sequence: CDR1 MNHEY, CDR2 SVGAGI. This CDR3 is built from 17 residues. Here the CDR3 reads CASSYHTSGKNTGELFF. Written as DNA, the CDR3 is TGTGCCAGCAGTTACCATACGAGCGGGAAGAACACCGGGGAGCTGTTTTTT.

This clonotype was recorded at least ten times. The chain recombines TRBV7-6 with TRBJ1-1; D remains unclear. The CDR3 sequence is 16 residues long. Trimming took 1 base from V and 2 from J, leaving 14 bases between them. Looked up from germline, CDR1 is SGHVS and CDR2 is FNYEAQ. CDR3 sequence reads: CASSLGGRWPNTEAFF. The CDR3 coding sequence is TGTGCCAGCAGCTTAGGTGGCAGGTGGCCCAACACTGAAGCTTTCTTT.